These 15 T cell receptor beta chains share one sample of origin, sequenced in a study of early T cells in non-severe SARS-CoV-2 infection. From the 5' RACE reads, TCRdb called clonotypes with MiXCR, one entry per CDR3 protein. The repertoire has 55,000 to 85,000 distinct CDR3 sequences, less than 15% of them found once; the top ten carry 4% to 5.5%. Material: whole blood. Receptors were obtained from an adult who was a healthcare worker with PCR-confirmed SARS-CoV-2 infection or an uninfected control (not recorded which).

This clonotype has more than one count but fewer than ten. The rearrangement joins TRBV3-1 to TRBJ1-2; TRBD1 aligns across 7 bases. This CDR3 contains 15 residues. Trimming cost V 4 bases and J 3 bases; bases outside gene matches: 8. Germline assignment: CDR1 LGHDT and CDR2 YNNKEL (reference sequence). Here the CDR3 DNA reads TGTGCCAGCAGCCCTCCGGGACAGCCCTACTATGGCTACACCTTC. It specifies CASSPPGQPYYGYTF.

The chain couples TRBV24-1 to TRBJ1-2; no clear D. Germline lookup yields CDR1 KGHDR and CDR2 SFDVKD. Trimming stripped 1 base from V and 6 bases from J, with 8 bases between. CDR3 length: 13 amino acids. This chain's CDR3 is CATSDLRFHGYTF. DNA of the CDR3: TGTGCCACCAGTGATTTAAGGTTCCATGGCTACACCTTC.

CDR3 sequence reads: CASSNHGTANNEQFF. The CDR3 region has the DNA TGTGCCAGCAGCAACCACGGGACTGCCAACAATGAGCAGTTCTTC. The chain recombines TRBV3-1 with TRBJ2-1; weak D call: TRBD2 (6 bases). Looked up from germline, CDR1 is LGHDT and CDR2 is YNNKEL (reference sequence). This CDR3 has 15 residues. The ends were cut back, 5 bases at V and 5 bases at J, with 16 bases in the middle.

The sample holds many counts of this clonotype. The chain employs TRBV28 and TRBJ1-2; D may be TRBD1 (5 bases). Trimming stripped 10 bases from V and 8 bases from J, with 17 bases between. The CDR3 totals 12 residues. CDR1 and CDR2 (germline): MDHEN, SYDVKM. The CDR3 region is CATWGTDKGYTF. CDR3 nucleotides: TGTGCCACATGGGGGACGGACAAAGGCTACACCTTC.

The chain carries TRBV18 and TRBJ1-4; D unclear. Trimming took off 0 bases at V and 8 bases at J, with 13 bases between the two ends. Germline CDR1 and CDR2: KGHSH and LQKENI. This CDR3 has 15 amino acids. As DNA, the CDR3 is TGTGCCAGCTCACCACCGGGAATAGTGATGGAAAAACTGTTTTTT. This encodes CASSPPGIVMEKLFF.

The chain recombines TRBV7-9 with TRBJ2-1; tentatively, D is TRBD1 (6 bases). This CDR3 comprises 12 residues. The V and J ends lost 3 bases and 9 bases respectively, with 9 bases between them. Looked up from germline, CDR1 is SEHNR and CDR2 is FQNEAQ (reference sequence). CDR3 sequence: CASSLGRGEQFF. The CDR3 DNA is TGTGCCAGCAGCTTGGGCAGGGGTGAGCAGTTCTTC.

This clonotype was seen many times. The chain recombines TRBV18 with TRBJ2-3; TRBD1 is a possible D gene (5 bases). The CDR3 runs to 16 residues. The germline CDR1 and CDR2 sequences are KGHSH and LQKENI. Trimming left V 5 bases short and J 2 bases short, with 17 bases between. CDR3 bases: TGTGCCAGCTCAGAGAACAGGCGACCCTTCACAGATACGCAGTATTTT. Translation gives CASSENRRPFTDTQYF.

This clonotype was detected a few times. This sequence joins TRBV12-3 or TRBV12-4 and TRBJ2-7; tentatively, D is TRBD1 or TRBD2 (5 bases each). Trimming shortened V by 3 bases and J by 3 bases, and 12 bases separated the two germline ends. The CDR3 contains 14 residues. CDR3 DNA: TGTGCCAGCAGTTTGGGGGAAAATCGCTACGAGCAGTACTTC. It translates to CASSLGENRYEQYF.

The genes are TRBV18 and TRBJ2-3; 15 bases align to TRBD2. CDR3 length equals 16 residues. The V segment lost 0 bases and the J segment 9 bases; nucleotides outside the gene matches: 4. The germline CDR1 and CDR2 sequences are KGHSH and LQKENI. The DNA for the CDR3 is TGTGCCAGCTCACCACCGGGACTAGCGGGGGGCCCGACGCAGTATTTT. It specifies CASSPPGLAGGPTQYF.

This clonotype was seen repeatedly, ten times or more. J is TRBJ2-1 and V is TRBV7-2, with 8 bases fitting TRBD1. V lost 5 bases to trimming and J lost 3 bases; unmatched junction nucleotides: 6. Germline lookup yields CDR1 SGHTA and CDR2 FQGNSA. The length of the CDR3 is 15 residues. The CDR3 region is CASSIDRGSYNEQFF. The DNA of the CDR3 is TGTGCCAGCAGCATCGACAGGGGAAGCTACAATGAGCAGTTCTTC.

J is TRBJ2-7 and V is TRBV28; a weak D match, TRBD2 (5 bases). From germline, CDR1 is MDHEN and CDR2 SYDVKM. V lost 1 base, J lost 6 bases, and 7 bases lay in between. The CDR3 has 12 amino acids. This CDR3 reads CASSLSRGEQYF. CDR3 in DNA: TGTGCCAGCAGTTTATCCCGGGGCGAGCAGTACTTC.

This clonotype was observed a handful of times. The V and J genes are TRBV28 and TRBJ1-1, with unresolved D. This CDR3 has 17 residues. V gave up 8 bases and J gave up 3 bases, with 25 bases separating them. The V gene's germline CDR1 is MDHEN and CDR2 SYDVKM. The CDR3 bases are TGTGCCAGCGGTGTTGGAGGCGGGCAAAGTGTGGACACTGAAGCTTTCTTT. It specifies CASGVGGGQSVDTEAFF.

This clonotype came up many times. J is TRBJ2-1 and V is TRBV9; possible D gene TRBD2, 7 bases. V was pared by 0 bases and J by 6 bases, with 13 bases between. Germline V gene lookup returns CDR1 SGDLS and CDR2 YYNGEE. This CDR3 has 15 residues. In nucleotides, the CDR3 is TGTGCCAGCAGCGTAGAAGGGGGGGCGTCCAATGAGCAGTTCTTC. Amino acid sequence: CASSVEGGASNEQFF. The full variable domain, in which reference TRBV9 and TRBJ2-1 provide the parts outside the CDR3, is DSGVTQTPKHLITATGQRVTLRCSPRSGDLSVYWYQQSLDQGLQFLIQYYNGEERAKGNILERFSAQQFPDLHSELNLSSLELGDSALYFCASSVEGGASNEQFFGPGTRLTVL.

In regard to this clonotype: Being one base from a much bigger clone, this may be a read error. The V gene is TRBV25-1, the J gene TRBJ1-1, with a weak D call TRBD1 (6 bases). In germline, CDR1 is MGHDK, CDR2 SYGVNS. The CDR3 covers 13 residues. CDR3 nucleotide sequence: TGTGTCAGCAGTAAAGAGAGGGGGACTGAAGCTTTCTTT. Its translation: CVSSKERGTEAFF. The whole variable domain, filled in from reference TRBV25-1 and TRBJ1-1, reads EADIYQTPRYLVIGTGKKITLECSQTMGHDKMYWYQQDPGMELHLIHYSYGVNSTEKGDLSSESTVSRIRTEHFPLTLESARPSHTSQYLCVSSKERGTEAFFGQGTRLTVV.

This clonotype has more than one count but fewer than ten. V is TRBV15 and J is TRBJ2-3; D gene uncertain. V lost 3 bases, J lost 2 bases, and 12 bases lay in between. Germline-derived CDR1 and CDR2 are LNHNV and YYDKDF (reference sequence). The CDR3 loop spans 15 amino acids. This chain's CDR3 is CATSSLRDLTDTQYF. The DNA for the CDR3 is TGTGCCACCAGCAGTTTAAGGGATCTCACAGATACGCAGTATTTT.